One sample yielded the 4 T cell receptor beta chains listed below, sequenced in a study of T cell responses to AZD1222 COVID-19 vaccine. Profiling relied on immunoSEQ multiplex PCR, and the TCRdb table lists in-frame clones only, not all of them. The data contain roughly 150,000 clones, about 87% of them singletons. Sample: peripheral blood, taken on day 0 of MenACWY control vaccination. The receptors come from an adult in good health.

This clone occurred once. This sequence joins TRBV10-3 and TRBJ1-2, with D possibly TRBD1 on 5 matching bases. The CDR3 covers 15 residues. The V and J ends lost 2 bases and 2 bases respectively, with 12 bases between them. CDR1 is ENHRY, CDR2 SYGVKD, per germline. CDR3 sequence: CAISEGTDTNYGYTF. CDR3 in DNA: TGTGCCATCAGTGAGGGGACGGATACCAACTATGGCTACACCTTC.

V is TRBV2 and J is TRBJ1-4, with D possibly being TRBD1 (5 bases). Germline loops: CDR1 SNHLY, CDR2 FYNNEI. The CDR3 loop spans 12 amino acids. V lost 7 bases to trimming and J lost 8 bases, with 11 bases between them. The CDR3, as DNA: TGTGCCAGCACTTGGGAGGGGGAAAAACTGTTTTTT. Translated, it gives CASTWEGEKLFF.

V usage is TRBV25-1 and J usage is TRBJ1-2; D is perhaps TRBD1 (5 bases). The CDR3 is 13 residues long. Trimming cost V 3 bases and J 5 bases, with 10 bases left between them. Germline-derived CDR1 and CDR2 are MGHDK and SYGVNS. CDR3 loop: CASSEGQQYGYTF. In DNA form, the CDR3 reads TGTGCCAGCAGTGAGGGGCAGCAGTATGGCTACACCTTC.

The chain couples TRBV15 to TRBJ2-1; perhaps TRBD1 as D (6 bases). The CDR3 extends over 16 amino acids. Trimming removed 0 bases at V and 0 bases at J, with 9 bases between. Germline V gene data show CDR1 as LNHNV and CDR2 as YYDKDF (reference sequence). CDR3 sequence: CATSRDADSSYNEQFF. The CDR3 DNA reads as TGTGCCACCAGCAGAGATGCGGACAGCTCCTACAATGAGCAGTTCTTC.